Each of the 10 T cell receptor beta chains below was sequenced from the same sample in a study of T-cell memory formation after mild COVID-19. TCRdb re-called the 5' RACE reads through MiXCR, storing one row per CDR3 protein. The repertoire includes under 250,000 distinct CDR3 sequences, over 15% of them detected once, and more than 2% sits in the top ten. Sequenced: PBMCs or a T cell subset sorted from them (not recorded which). These receptors all come from an adult woman who had mild COVID-19 (a few samples of this study predate the infection). Cell type and time point are not known.

In its sample, this clonotype was seen a few times. This chain links TRBV7-8 with TRBJ2-2, with 10 bases identical to TRBD2. The CDR3 runs to 18 residues. The junction had 9 bases not matched to a gene; V was cut back by 5 bases and J by 0 bases. Germline CDR1 is SGHVS and CDR2 is FQNEAQ. For the CDR3, the DNA is TGTGCCAGCAGCCTCCAAAGCGGACTAGCGGCGAACACCGGGGAGCTGTTTTTT. This gives the protein CASSLQSGLAANTGELFF. Full variable domain (rest looked up from reference TRBV7-8 and TRBJ2-2): GAGVSQSPRYKVAKRGQDVALRCDPISGHVSLFWYQQALGQGPEFLTYFQNEAQLDKSGLPSDRFFAERPEGSVSTLKIQRTQQEDSAVYLCASSLQSGLAANTGELFFGEGSRLTVL.

This clonotype showed up many times. The rearrangement joins TRBV6-1 to TRBJ1-2, with a tentative D call TRBD1 (5 bases). The germline gives CDR1 MNHNS, CDR2 SASEGT. The V end was cut by 4 bases, the J end by 8 bases, with 14 bases between. CDR3 length: 13 amino acids. This CDR3 reads CASSVSRVGGYTF. For the CDR3, the DNA is TGTGCCAGCAGTGTGAGCAGGGTAGGAGGCTACACCTTC.

This clonotype was seen only a few times. The rearrangement links TRBV9 to TRBJ2-3; no reliable D call. Trimming took off 0 bases at V and 1 base at J, with 9 bases between the two ends. Germline CDR1 reads SGDLS; CDR2 reads YYNGEE. The CDR3 runs to 15 residues. This CDR3 is CASSVGNTGTDTQYF. The CDR3, as DNA: TGTGCCAGCAGCGTAGGGAATACGGGCACAGATACGCAGTATTTT.

The CDR3 loop reads CASSRTANTGELFF. CDR3 nucleotides: TGTGCCAGCAGTCGGACAGCGAACACCGGGGAGCTGTTTTTT. J is TRBJ2-2 and V is TRBV7-8; D might be TRBD1 (6 bases). The ends were cut back, 6 bases at V and 0 bases at J, with 8 bases in the middle. The CDR3 loop spans 14 amino acids. CDR1 is SGHVS, CDR2 FQNEAQ, per germline. The complete variable domain, with remaining parts taken from reference TRBV7-8 and TRBJ2-2, reads GAGVSQSPRYKVAKRGQDVALRCDPISGHVSLFWYQQALGQGPEFLTYFQNEAQLDKSGLPSDRFFAERPEGSVSTLKIQRTQQEDSAVYLCASSRTANTGELFFGEGSRLTVL.

The gene calls are TRBV7-2 and TRBJ2-7, with 9 bases identical to TRBD2. The V segment lost 5 bases and the J segment 6 bases; nucleotides outside the gene matches: 11. Germline V CDR1 and CDR2: SGHTA, FQGNSA. The CDR3 is 15 amino acids. The CDR3 nucleotides read TGTGCCAGCAGCGGCAGGCTAGCGGGATTAGGCGAGCAGTACTTC. This encodes CASSGRLAGLGEQYF.

The sample holds one count of this clonotype. This chain joins TRBV12-3 or TRBV12-4 and TRBJ1-4, with a weak D call TRBD1 (5 bases). This CDR3 is built from 15 residues. The ends were cut back, 2 bases at V and 7 bases at J, with 14 bases in the middle. CDR3 DNA sequence: TGTGCCAGCAGTTTATCCGCAGGGTCCGGTGAAAAACTGTTTTTT. It is translated as CASSLSAGSGEKLFF.

The sample holds a few counts of this clonotype. This sequence joins TRBV13 and TRBJ1-2, with a weak D call TRBD1 (6 bases). The CDR3 is made up of 14 amino acids. The V gene's germline CDR1 is PRHDT and CDR2 FYEKMQ (reference sequence). With 5 bases removed from V and 3 bases from J, the gap between germline ends came to 13 bases. The CDR3 bases are TGTGCCAGCAGCCGGCACAGGGAACACTATGGCTACACCTTC. Protein sequence: CASSRHREHYGYTF.

This clonotype came up many times. The chain recombines TRBV6-6 with TRBJ2-1, with 8 bases identical to TRBD2. J gave up 3 bases and V 5 bases, and 6 bases lay outside the gene matches. The CDR3 consists of 15 residues. Germline V lookup: CDR1 MNHNY, CDR2 SVGAGI (reference sequence). In DNA, the CDR3 is TGTGCCAGCAGTACCGACGGGGGGGTCTACAATGAGCAGTTCTTC. Translating gives CASSTDGGVYNEQFF.

This chain joins TRBV4-1 and TRBJ1-4, with a possible D match to TRBD1 (6 bases). Trimming took off 4 bases at V and 4 bases at J, with 10 bases between the two ends. Germline CDR1 reads MGHRA; CDR2 reads YSYEKL. This CDR3 region has 14 residues. The DNA for the CDR3 is TGCGCCAGCAGCCGTGGACAGCTTAATGAAAAACTGTTTTTT. This sequence encodes CASSRGQLNEKLFF.

This clonotype turned up a few times. The V call is TRBV11-3, the J call TRBJ2-3, with TRBD2 matching 10 bases. Losses at the gene ends were 0 bases for V and 4 bases for J; bases not matched to a gene: 7. Germline CDR1 reads SGHNT; CDR2 reads YENEEA. The CDR3 covers 17 residues. The CDR3 spells CASSLDGLAGVADTQYF. The CDR3 bases are TGTGCCAGCAGCTTAGATGGGCTAGCGGGAGTGGCAGATACGCAGTATTTT.